Shown below are 30 T cell receptor beta chains from a single sample sequenced in a study of blood T cell repertoires in COVID-19. Clones were read by immunoSEQ multiplex PCR, and TCRdb kept only the in-frame ones, dropping some. The table has around 200,000 clones, around nine tenths seen once. The sequenced material came from peripheral blood. Source of these receptors: a man between 60 and 75 years old who had recovered from COVID-19.

J is TRBJ2-5 and V is TRBV30, with D hard to call. Germline V gene sequence: CDR1 GTSNPN, CDR2 SVGIG (reference sequence). V was pared by 2 bases and J by 5 bases, with 3 bases between. This CDR3 comprises 10 residues. The CDR3 nucleotides are TGTGCCTGGAGTTATGAGACCCAGTACTTC. Protein sequence: CAWSYETQYF.

The V gene is TRBV7-3, the J gene TRBJ1-6; D might be TRBD1 (6 bases). Trimming removed 5 bases from V and 10 bases from J, with 12 bases in between. Germline V lookup: CDR1 SGHTA, CDR2 FQGTGA. The CDR3 is made up of 13 amino acids. DNA for the CDR3: TGTGCCAGCAGCACAGGGCTTGACTCACCCCTCCACTTT. This encodes CASSTGLDSPLHF.

To note about this clone: Compared with germline, one end of the junction differs, possibly owing to a read error. The chain links TRBV2 to TRBJ2-7; 12 positions match TRBD2. Per the germline V gene, CDR1 is SNHLY and CDR2 is FYNNEI. The CDR3 consists of 13 residues. The CDR3 region is CASSALAGGGWHF. CDR3 DNA: TGTGCCAGCAGTGCTCTAGCGGGAGGGGGTTGGCACTTC.

The V gene is TRBV3-1 (or the pseudogene TRBV3-2), the J gene TRBJ1-1, with 10 bases fitting TRBD1. The junction had 8 bases not matched to a gene; V was cut back by 9 bases and J by 1 base. The CDR3 covers 15 residues. Germline V gene sequence: CDR1 LGHDT, CDR2 YNNKEL (reference sequence). The CDR3 loop reads CASCRRTGGNTEAFF. CDR3 in DNA: TGTGCCAGTTGCCGTCGGACAGGGGGGAACACTGAAGCTTTCTTT.

V is TRBV5-6 and J is TRBJ2-3, with D possibly being TRBD1 (6 bases). Per the germline V gene, CDR1 is SGHDT and CDR2 is YYEEEE. The CDR3 runs to 13 residues. V was shortened by 4 bases and J by 6 bases, with 12 bases between the two germline ends. This CDR3 is CASSDQGSDTQYF. As DNA, the CDR3 is TGTGCCAGCAGCGACCAGGGGTCCGATACGCAGTATTTT.

The chain combines TRBV5-4 with TRBJ2-7; 7 positions match TRBD1. V shed 0 bases and J 3 bases; nucleotides not matched to a gene: 6. CDR3 size: 15 residues. CDR1 is SGHNT and CDR2 is YYREEE in the germline V gene (reference sequence). The CDR3 protein is CASSLGQGPFYEQYF. Written as DNA, the CDR3 is TGTGCCAGCAGCTTGGGACAGGGTCCATTCTACGAGCAGTACTTC.

This chain links TRBV18 with TRBJ2-5, with 8 bases that match TRBD1. Germline V lookup: CDR1 KGHSH, CDR2 LQKENI. Trimming cost V 4 bases and J 5 bases; bases outside gene matches: 6. The CDR3 contains 14 residues. DNA for the CDR3: TGTGCCAGCTCACTAACAGGGGGAGGTGAGACCCAGTACTTC. This translates into CASSLTGGGETQYF.

This chain connects TRBV19 to TRBJ2-7; unclear D gene. Germline V gene lookup returns CDR1 LNHDA and CDR2 SQIVND (reference sequence). The V end was cut by 5 bases, the J end by 0 bases, with 14 bases between. The length of the CDR3 is 15 residues. The CDR3 is CASSFSATRSYEQYF. As DNA, the CDR3 is TGTGCCAGTAGTTTCAGTGCGACACGCTCCTACGAGCAGTACTTC. The full variable domain, completed using reference TRBV19 and TRBJ2-7, is DGGITQSPKYLFRKEGQNVTLSCEQNLNHDAMYWYRQDPGQGLRLIYYSQIVNDFQKGDIAEGYSVSREKKESFPLTVTSAQKNPTAFYLCASSFSATRSYEQYFGPGTRLTVT.

This clone has more than one count but fewer than ten. The chain recombines TRBV30 with TRBJ2-7; the D gene is possibly TRBD2 (5 bases). V was trimmed by 5 bases and J by 3 bases, leaving 11 bases between them. This CDR3 region has 12 residues. Germline V gives CDR1 GTSNPN, CDR2 SVGIG (reference sequence). CDR3 sequence: CAWEGGGYEQYF. The CDR3 nucleotides are TGTGCCTGGGAGGGCGGAGGCTACGAGCAGTACTTC.

The V gene is TRBV18, the J gene TRBJ2-1, with TRBD1 as a possible D gene (6 bases). V lost 0 bases and J lost 13, with 19 bases in between. This CDR3 spans 15 amino acids. Germline V CDR1 and CDR2: KGHSH, LQKENI. The CDR3 here is CASSPPQGLGILQFF. As DNA, the CDR3 is TGTGCCAGCTCACCACCTCAGGGGCTGGGGATACTCCAGTTCTTC.

This chain joins TRBV7-9 and TRBJ1-2; 10 positions agree with TRBD1. Per germline, CDR1 SEHNR and CDR2 FQNEAQ (reference sequence). The CDR3 consists of 15 residues. V shed 4 bases, J shed 4 bases, and the junction held 6 bases outside the gene matches. CDR3: CASSSGTGVVYGYTF. CDR3 nucleotide sequence: TGTGCCAGCAGCTCCGGGACAGGGGTGGTCTATGGCTACACCTTC.

This chain links TRBV27 with TRBJ2-1; D might be TRBD1 (5 bases). The ends were cut back, 4 bases at V and 6 bases at J, with 7 bases in the middle. In germline, CDR1 is MNHEY, CDR2 SMNVEV (reference sequence). This CDR3 is built from 12 residues. The CDR3 DNA reads as TGTGCCAGCAGTTCCCAGGGCAATGAGCAGTTCTTC. It specifies CASSSQGNEQFF.

V is TRBV7-2 and J is TRBJ1-5; TRBD1 matches at 7 bases. The CDR3 spans 14 residues. The germline gives CDR1 SGHTA, CDR2 FQGNSA. The trim removed 3 bases at V and 1 base at J, leaving 0 bases unmatched. The CDR3 here is CASSLTGSNQPQHF. CDR3 bases: TGTGCCAGCAGCTTGACAGGGAGCAATCAGCCCCAGCATTTT.

The chain employs TRBV7-9 and TRBJ1-1, with unresolved D. This CDR3 is 13 amino acids long. CDR1 SEHNR and CDR2 FQNEAQ come from the germline V gene (reference sequence). The V and J ends lost 1 base and 7 bases respectively, with 10 bases between them. The CDR3 protein is CASSLGTGNEAFF. As DNA, the CDR3 is TGTGCCAGCAGCTTAGGGACGGGGAATGAAGCTTTCTTT.

The rearrangement links TRBV6-6 to TRBJ1-4; D remains ambiguous. Per the germline V gene, CDR1 is MNHNY and CDR2 is SVGAGI (reference sequence). This CDR3 is 15 amino acids long. Trimming took 4 bases from V and 0 from J, leaving 9 bases between them. Here the CDR3 reads CASSFPQATNEKLFF. In DNA, the CDR3 is TGTGCCAGCAGTTTCCCTCAGGCAACTAATGAAAAACTGTTTTTT.

In DNA, the CDR3 is TGCGCCAGCAGCCTAGGTTTGTACAATGAGCAGTTCTTC. Translating gives CASSLGLYNEQFF. The chain links TRBV5-1 to TRBJ2-1; D is unresolved. Trimming cost V 4 bases and J 4 bases, with 9 bases left between them. Germline CDR1 SGHRS, CDR2 YFSETQ. CDR3 length equals 13 residues.

The J gene is TRBJ2-7, the V gene TRBV30; 8 bases align to TRBD2. V was clipped by 1 base and J by 0 bases; unmatched bases: 5. CDR1 GTSNPN and CDR2 SVGIG come from the germline V gene (reference sequence). The CDR3 runs to 15 residues. The CDR3 sequence is CAWSGVSGVSYEQYF. Here the CDR3 DNA reads TGTGCCTGGAGTGGGGTTAGCGGGGTCTCCTACGAGCAGTACTTC. Full variable domain (outside the CDR3, taken from reference TRBV30 and TRBJ2-7): SQTIHQWPATLVQPVGSPLSLECTVEGTSNPNLYWYRQAAGRGLQLLFYSVGIGQISSEVPQNLSASRPQDRQFILSSKKLLLSDSGFYLCAWSGVSGVSYEQYFGPGTRLTVT.

The chain uses TRBV9 and TRBJ1-3, with D uncertain. Trimming left V 2 bases short and J 8 bases short, with 14 bases between. The CDR3 is 14 residues long. Looked up from germline, CDR1 is SGDLS and CDR2 is YYNGEE. The CDR3 nucleotides are TGTGCCAGCAGCGTTGAGTTGTCCTTACACACCATATATTTT. Translation: CASSVELSLHTIYF.

V gene TRBV2 combines with J gene TRBJ1-3, with D unresolved. Between the trimmed V and J ends, which lost 7 bases and 4 bases, there was a span of 11 bases. The CDR3 contains 13 residues. The germline V gene has CDR1 SNHLY and CDR2 FYNNEI. This chain's CDR3 is CASIYSGGNTIYF. CDR3 DNA: TGTGCCAGCATTTACAGTGGAGGAAACACCATATATTTT.

The chain recombines TRBV19 with TRBJ2-2; perhaps TRBD1 as D (6 bases). The CDR3 is 16 amino acids. Germline lookup yields CDR1 LNHDA and CDR2 SQIVND (reference sequence). Trimming left V 5 bases short and J 4 bases short, with 17 bases between. Here the CDR3 reads CASSGFRDTSTGELFF. The CDR3 nucleotides are TGTGCCAGTAGTGGATTCCGGGACACCTCCACCGGGGAGCTGTTTTTT.

In its sample, this clone was seen once. The chain combines TRBV5-3 with TRBJ2-3; a weak D match, TRBD1 (5 bases). Being an ORF, TRBV5-3 has a function that is uncertain. There are 14 residues in the CDR3. The ends were cut back, 4 bases at V and 6 bases at J, with 15 bases in the middle. This CDR3 reads CARSHRRQGDTQYF. The CDR3 bases are TGTGCCAGAAGCCACCGGCGGCAGGGTGATACGCAGTATTTT.

V usage is TRBV29-1 and J usage is TRBJ1-5; D perhaps matches TRBD1 (6 bases). The CDR3 is made up of 14 amino acids. V gave up 4 bases and J gave up 0 bases, with 10 bases separating them. Germline values: CDR1 SQVTM, CDR2 ANQGSEA. CDR3 sequence: CSVAQGLSNQPQHF. Here the CDR3 DNA reads TGCAGCGTTGCCCAGGGGCTTAGCAATCAGCCCCAGCATTTT.

The sample holds one count of this clone. The V and J genes are TRBV6-7 and TRBJ2-1; 10 bases line up with TRBD2. TRBV6-7 is annotated as an ORF whose role is uncertain. Unmatched junction bases numbered 9, after V lost 0 bases and J lost 10 bases. This CDR3 is built from 16 residues. The CDR3 spells CASSYSRPSGGGEQFF. The CDR3 bases are TGTGCCAGCAGTTACTCGAGGCCTAGCGGGGGAGGAGAGCAGTTCTTC.

The chain recombines TRBV18 with TRBJ2-1; 9 bases align to TRBD2. In germline, CDR1 is KGHSH, CDR2 LQKENI. Trimming cost V 0 bases and J 6 bases; bases outside gene matches: 3. CDR3 size: 15 residues. For the CDR3, the DNA is TGTGCCAGCTCACCACCGGGGACTAGCATCAATGAGCAGTTCTTC. Amino acid sequence: CASSPPGTSINEQFF.

The rearrangement links TRBV5-1 to TRBJ2-3, with D possibly being TRBD2 (7 bases). V was trimmed by 4 bases and J by 1 base, leaving 19 bases between them. The CDR3 is made up of 17 amino acids. Germline CDR1 is SGHRS and CDR2 is YFSETQ. CDR3 DNA sequence: TGCGCCAGCAGCCCCACCGGGGGGCGTGGACGCACAGATACGCAGTATTTT. Protein: CASSPTGGRGRTDTQYF.

The V and J genes are TRBV3-1 (or the pseudogene TRBV3-2) and TRBJ1-4, with D hard to call. The length of the CDR3 is 14 residues. Trimming pared 0 bases from V and 8 bases from J, leaving 10 bases between. From germline, CDR1 is LGHDT and CDR2 YNNKEL (reference sequence). The chain's CDR3 is CASSQDLRWEKLFF. CDR3 in DNA: TGTGCCAGCAGCCAAGATCTGAGGTGGGAAAAACTGTTTTTT.

The rearrangement uses TRBV5-1 and TRBJ2-5, with D possibly TRBD2 on 5 matching bases. The CDR3 spans 14 residues. Germline V CDR1 and CDR2: SGHRS, YFSETQ. Deletions cut 5 bases from V and 5 bases from J, with 16 bases between. The DNA of the CDR3 is TGCGCCAGCAGACCTACCGGGATACGGGAGACCCAGTACTTC. Residues: CASRPTGIRETQYF.

The chain joins TRBV14 to TRBJ1-1; 8 bases align to TRBD1. CDR1 is SGHDN, CDR2 FVKESK, per germline. This CDR3 comprises 15 residues. Trimming removed 2 bases from V and 0 bases from J; junction bases left unmatched: 2. The CDR3 DNA reads TGTGCCAGCAGCCAACTGACAGGGGTGAACACTGAAGCTTTCTTT. It codes for CASSQLTGVNTEAFF.

V is TRBV18 and J is TRBJ1-4; unclear D gene. Per the germline V gene, CDR1 is KGHSH and CDR2 is LQKENI. V was cut by 6 bases and J by 3 bases, with 11 bases left in between. The CDR3 is made up of 14 amino acids. The DNA for the CDR3 is TGTGCCAGCTCTACCGGTGCACCTAATGAAAAACTGTTTTTT. This translates into CASSTGAPNEKLFF.

The chain couples TRBV4-3 to TRBJ2-3; D might be TRBD1 (6 bases). Germline CDR1 reads LGHNA; CDR2 reads YSLEER. The germline V and J ends were trimmed by 1 base and 1 base, with 9 bases remaining between them. The CDR3 runs to 15 residues. The chain's CDR3 is CASSQVSGGTDTQYF. CDR3 bases: TGCGCCAGCAGCCAAGTATCAGGGGGCACAGATACGCAGTATTTT.